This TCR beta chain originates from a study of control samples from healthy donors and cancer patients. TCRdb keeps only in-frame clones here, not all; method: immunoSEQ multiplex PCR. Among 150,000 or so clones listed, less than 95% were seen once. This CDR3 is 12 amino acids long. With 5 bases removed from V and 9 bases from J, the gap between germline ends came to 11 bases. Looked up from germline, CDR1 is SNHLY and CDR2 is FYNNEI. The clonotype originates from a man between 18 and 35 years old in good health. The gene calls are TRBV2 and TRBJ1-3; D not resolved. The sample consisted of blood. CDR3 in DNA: TGTGCCAGCAGTCCCCGTCGTGGCACCATATATTTT. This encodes CASSPRRGTIYF.